The 9 T cell receptor beta chains presented below share a single source sample, sequenced in a study of patients and donors after allogeneic stem cell transplantation. TCRdb reprocessed the RT-PCR reads via MiXCR and lists one record per CDR3 protein. The sample shows about a million distinct CDR3 sequences, about a sixth of them seen only once. The sequencing input was blood, either unsorted or a sorted T cell fraction (not recorded which). All receptors come from a human donor who was either an allogeneic HSCT recipient or a stem cell or donor lymphocyte infusion donor (not recorded which). It is not recorded whose cells these are; they may come from a transplant donor.

This sequence joins TRBV12-3 or TRBV12-4 and TRBJ1-1, with D unclear. The CDR3 consists of 12 residues. V dropped 6 bases and J dropped 5 bases, with 10 bases sitting between them. The CDR3 DNA follows: TGTGCCAGCAGGATAAGCTCGACTGAAGCTTTCTTT. Its protein is CASRISSTEAFF.

The V and J genes are TRBV15 and TRBJ1-1; D unresolved. The CDR3 has 13 amino acids. The germline V gene encodes CDR1 LNHNV and CDR2 YYDKDF (reference sequence). Trimming took 0 bases from V and 7 from J, leaving 9 bases between them. Here the CDR3 reads CATSRDGRSEAFF. The CDR3 DNA sequence: TGTGCCACCAGCAGAGATGGGCGGAGTGAAGCTTTCTTT.

In this sample, this clonotype turned up a few times. The V gene is TRBV18, the J gene TRBJ2-5; tentatively, D is TRBD2 (5 bases). The CDR3 is 14 amino acids. CDR1 is KGHSH, CDR2 LQKENI, per germline. V lost 4 bases and J 4 bases, leaving 13 bases between the germline ends. The CDR3 region has the DNA TGTGCCAGCTCACTCCTAGAGAGGGCAGAGACCCAGTACTTC. It specifies CASSLLERAETQYF.

In its sample, this clonotype was seen a few times. The chain employs TRBV29-1 and TRBJ2-4, with a possible D match to TRBD1 (5 bases). This CDR3 spans 11 amino acids. V gave up 0 bases and J gave up 13 bases, with 10 bases separating them. Germline values: CDR1 SQVTM, CDR2 ANQGSEA. The CDR3 reads CSVEDRAGQYF. CDR3 bases: TGCAGCGTTGAAGATCGGGCAGGGCAGTACTTC.

This clonotype was picked up a small number of times. The chain has TRBV6-2 or TRBV6-3 and TRBJ2-7; 7 bases are a match to TRBD2. Germline V lookup: CDR1 MNHEY, CDR2 SVGEGT. With 7 bases clipped from V and 0 bases from J, the junction kept 6 bases outside the gene matches. The CDR3 is 14 amino acids. DNA for the CDR3: TGTGCCAGCACCGCGGGGGACCGCTCCTACGAGCAGTACTTC. This gives the protein CASTAGDRSYEQYF.

The V and J genes are TRBV7-2 and TRBJ2-5; either TRBD1 or TRBD2 may supply D (5 bases each). Between the trimmed V and J ends, which lost 5 bases and 2 bases, there was a span of 15 bases. This CDR3 comprises 15 residues. Germline V gene lookup returns CDR1 SGHTA and CDR2 FQGNSA. CDR3 region: CASSHRDGMQETQYF. The CDR3 DNA sequence: TGTGCCAGCAGCCACCGGGACGGCATGCAAGAGACCCAGTACTTC.

This clonotype was observed a few times. The gene calls are TRBV5-1 and TRBJ2-3; TRBD2 agrees at 13 bases. CDR3 size: 19 residues. V shed 0 bases, J shed 3 bases, and the junction held 10 bases outside the gene matches. CDR1 is SGHRS and CDR2 is YFSETQ in the germline V gene. CDR3 sequence reads: CASSLVRTSGSVGTDTQYF. The DNA for the CDR3 is TGCGCCAGCAGCTTGGTAAGGACTAGCGGGAGTGTTGGAACAGATACGCAGTATTTT.

This clonotype was picked up a small number of times. This chain connects TRBV21-1 to TRBJ1-1. TRBV21-1 is termed a pseudogene. This CDR3 region has 13 residues. CDR3 nucleotides: TGTGCCAGCAGCAAAGATAGGCCCCTCGATCCGGGCTTT. Residues: CASSKDRPLDPGF.

V usage is TRBV27 and J usage is TRBJ2-7; no definite D call. Trimming shortened V by 3 bases and J by 2 bases, and 11 bases separated the two germline ends. Germline CDR1 and CDR2: MNHEY and SMNVEV (reference sequence). The CDR3 sequence is 14 residues long. CDR3 residues: CASSFQNGAYEQYF. The DNA of the CDR3 is TGTGCCAGCAGTTTCCAGAATGGGGCCTACGAGCAGTACTTC.